This T cell receptor beta chain was profiled in a study of CD8+CD57+ T cells in acquired aplastic anemia. About the study: Sorted CD4+ and CD8+ cells yielded approximately 3.4 ug of DNA on average. Study outcomes and limitations: Patients and healthy controls showed no significant CD8+ Simpson's diversity difference. Patients shared some 30 CD8+ CDR3 sequences with controls.

This clonotype was recorded at least ten times. As yet, its antigen is unknown. TCR beta VDJ and CDR3 were profiled, and genomic DNA was the template. Each CDR3 protein gets one entry after TCRdb re-called the reads with MiXCR. The table includes around 250,000 distinct CDR3 sequences, 50% to 70% detected once. The CDR3 length is 15 residues. V lost 4 bases, J lost 5 bases, and 18 bases lay in between. Germline V gene data show CDR1 as DFQATT and CDR2 as SNEGSKA (reference sequence). The source of this sequence is a human donor with severe aplastic anemia or a healthy control (not recorded which). Sample: sorted CD4+, CD8+, or CD8+CD57+ T cells (not recorded which) from PBMCs. The chain couples TRBV20-1 to TRBJ1-5, with D unclear. This CDR3 reads CSAIRLSSGDQPQHF. CDR3 DNA sequence: TGCAGTGCTATCAGGCTGTCTTCCGGGGATCAGCCCCAGCATTTT.